The 30 T cell receptor beta chains below come from one sample, sequenced in a study of blood T cell repertoires in COVID-19. The repertoire was sequenced with immunoSEQ multiplex PCR; TCRdb's copy has only in-frame clones and lacks some. The data contain 70,000 to 85,000 clones, approximately 82% of them singletons. The sample was peripheral blood. These receptors originate from a man at least 80 years old with active or convalescent COVID-19.

The chain couples TRBV7-3 to TRBJ2-1; D might be TRBD2 (6 bases). The V gene lost 5 bases and the J gene lost 4 bases, with 15 bases spanning the gap. This CDR3 spans 15 amino acids. The germline V gene encodes CDR1 SGHTA and CDR2 FQGTGA. CDR3 region: CASSVGGTGYNEQFF. The DNA for the CDR3 is TGTGCCAGCAGCGTCGGGGGAACTGGGTACAATGAGCAGTTCTTC.

CDR3 protein: CASSPVRGGRFYEQYF. The CDR3 DNA reads TGTGCCAGTTCTCCCGTGAGGGGGGGCCGGTTTTACGAGCAGTACTTC. The V call is TRBV11-2, the J call TRBJ2-7, with D possibly matching TRBD2 (7 bases). Trimming removed 9 bases at V and 4 bases at J, with 25 bases between. Germline V gene data show CDR1 as SGHAT and CDR2 as FQNNGV. The CDR3 runs 16 residues.

The rearrangement links TRBV7-9 to TRBJ1-4; possibly TRBD1 for D (5 bases). Trimming removed 0 bases at V and 7 bases at J, with 12 bases between. This CDR3 has 15 residues. Germline V CDR1 and CDR2: SEHNR, FQNEAQ (reference sequence). The CDR3 DNA sequence: TGTGCCAGCAGCTTAGCGCTGCAGGGTGGTGAAAAACTGTTTTTT. Its protein is CASSLALQGGEKLFF. The variable domain in full, with the rest retrieved from reference TRBV7-9 and TRBJ1-4, is DTGVSQNPRHKITKRGQNVTFRCDPISEHNRLYWYRQTLGQGPEFLTYFQNEAQLEKSRLLSDRFSAERPKGSFSTLEIQRTEQGDSAMYLCASSLALQGGEKLFFGSGTQLSVL.

This chain links TRBV9 with TRBJ1-5, with D possibly matching TRBD1 (6 bases). The CDR3 covers 14 residues. V was cut by 4 bases and J by 0 bases, with 8 bases left in between. Germline lookup yields CDR1 SGDLS and CDR2 YYNGEE. As DNA, the CDR3 is TGTGCCAGCAGCCCACAGGGTAGCAATCAGCCCCAGCATTTT. Its translation is CASSPQGSNQPQHF.

J is TRBJ2-1 and V is TRBV5-1; 7 bases match TRBD1. CDR1 is SGHRS, CDR2 YFSETQ, per germline. This CDR3 has 14 residues. V lost 4 bases to trimming and J lost 5 bases; unmatched junction nucleotides: 6. The CDR3 bases are TGCGCCAGCAGCCTACCGGGACAGAACAATGAGCAGTTCTTC. It codes for CASSLPGQNNEQFF.

This clone occurred a few times. The chain is built from TRBV6-5 and TRBJ1-5; tentatively, D is TRBD1 (6 bases). The CDR3 contains 15 residues. CDR1 is MNHEY and CDR2 is SVGAGI in the germline V gene. V lost 5 bases, J lost 0 bases, and 11 bases lay in between. CDR3 in amino acids: CASSPRGASNQPQHF. The CDR3 bases are TGTGCCAGCAGTCCCAGGGGAGCTAGCAATCAGCCCCAGCATTTT.

The chain is built from TRBV4-1 and TRBJ2-6; 9 bases line up with TRBD2. Germline V gives CDR1 MGHRA, CDR2 YSYEKL. This CDR3 region has 18 residues. Losses at the gene ends were 4 bases for V and 0 bases for J; bases not matched to a gene: 7. CDR3 sequence (DNA): TGCGCCAGCAGCCCTCTAGCGGGACCCCTCTCTGGGGCCAACGTCCTGACTTTC. Translation: CASSPLAGPLSGANVLTF.

There are a few counts of this clone. The V and J genes are TRBV5-4 and TRBJ2-3; 8 bases map to TRBD1. The V gene end was trimmed by 3 bases and the J gene end by 5 bases; junction bases not matched to a gene: 8. This CDR3 comprises 15 residues. Germline V CDR1 and CDR2: SGHNT, YYREEE (reference sequence). The CDR3 nucleotides read TGTGCCAGCAGCTATCTCGGGACAGGTGAAGATACGCAGTATTTT. Amino acid sequence: CASSYLGTGEDTQYF.

The rearrangement links TRBV18 to TRBJ2-7, with 8 bases aligning to TRBD2. This CDR3 contains 14 residues. The ends lost 6 bases at V and 3 bases at J; junction bases unmatched: 7. Germline V lookup: CDR1 KGHSH, CDR2 LQKENI. The CDR3 sequence: CASSPSAGGYEQYF. Here the CDR3 DNA reads TGTGCCAGCTCCCCGTCGGCGGGAGGCTACGAGCAGTACTTC.

V is TRBV7-2 and J is TRBJ2-3; 10 nucleotides agree with TRBD2. The germline CDR1 and CDR2 sequences are SGHTA and FQGNSA. V was clipped by 3 bases and J by 4 bases; unmatched bases: 7. This CDR3 is 16 amino acids long. The CDR3 DNA sequence: TGTGCCAGCAGCTTTGGGCGCCTAGCGGGAGCAGATACGCAGTATTTT. Translation gives CASSFGRLAGADTQYF.

The J gene is TRBJ2-2, the V gene TRBV10-3, with D perhaps TRBD1 (5 bases). The CDR3 totals 12 residues. Germline V lookup: CDR1 ENHRY, CDR2 SYGVKD. Trimming took off 4 bases at V and 7 bases at J, with 7 bases between the two ends. CDR3 in amino acids: CAISAGNGELFF. In DNA form, the CDR3 reads TGTGCCATCAGTGCAGGGAACGGGGAGCTGTTTTTT.

The chain carries TRBV12-3 or TRBV12-4 and TRBJ2-7; perhaps TRBD2 as D (7 bases). The CDR3 has 13 amino acids. The ends were cut back, 8 bases at V and 6 bases at J, with 17 bases in the middle. CDR3: CASSTGGPFEQYF. The CDR3 nucleotides are TGTGCCAGCTCCACCGGGGGGCCCTTCGAGCAGTACTTC.

In this sample, this clone turned up once. CDR3 DNA sequence: TGCGCCAGCAGCACCTTCAGGGGTACAAATGAAAAACTGTTTTTT. Translated: CASSTFRGTNEKLFF. The chain recombines TRBV5-1 with TRBJ1-4, with D possibly TRBD1 on 6 matching bases. The CDR3 loop spans 15 amino acids. Looked up from germline, CDR1 is SGHRS and CDR2 is YFSETQ. The germline V and J ends were trimmed by 4 bases and 5 bases, with 15 bases remaining between them.

The chain joins TRBV28 to TRBJ1-2, with D possibly TRBD1 on 6 matching bases. The CDR3 contains 12 residues. V gave up 7 bases and J gave up 7 bases, with 13 bases separating them. Germline CDR1 reads MDHEN; CDR2 reads SYDVKM. CDR3 sequence reads: CASKQGLGGYTF. The CDR3 DNA reads TGTGCCAGCAAACAGGGTTTAGGTGGCTACACCTTC.

CDR3 nucleotide sequence: TGTGCCACCAGCAGAGATAGGCGAGGGTGGAATTCACCCCTCCACTTT. Translating it yields CATSRDRRGWNSPLHF. The V and J genes are TRBV15 and TRBJ1-6; unclear D gene. CDR1 and CDR2 (germline): LNHNV, YYDKDF (reference sequence). V lost 0 bases, J lost 7 bases, and 13 bases lay in between. CDR3 length: 16 residues.

The chain uses TRBV10-3 and TRBJ2-7, with 12 bases fitting TRBD1. The CDR3 contains 15 residues. J gave up 3 bases and V 7 bases, and 7 bases lay outside the gene matches. CDR1 and CDR2 from the germline V gene are ENHRY and SYGVKD. The CDR3 sequence is CAITPGQGAGYEQYF. CDR3 in DNA: TGTGCCATCACTCCGGGACAGGGGGCCGGCTACGAGCAGTACTTC.

This clone was observed a single time. The V gene is TRBV4-1, the J gene TRBJ2-7, with TRBD1 matching 8 bases. The CDR3 runs 15 residues. V was clipped by 3 bases and J by 5 bases; unmatched bases: 9. Germline CDR1 is MGHRA and CDR2 is YSYEKL. CDR3 residues: CASSQLSRGLNEQYF. The CDR3 DNA sequence: TGCGCCAGCAGCCAGCTATCCAGGGGGCTCAACGAGCAGTACTTC.

The rearrangement joins TRBV18 to TRBJ2-2, with unresolved D. Germline lookup yields CDR1 KGHSH and CDR2 LQKENI. Trimming took 3 bases from V and 7 from J, leaving 6 bases between them. The CDR3 has 12 residues. The CDR3, as DNA: TGTGCCAGCTCACCGAGAGTCGGGGAGCTGTTTTTT. Its translation: CASSPRVGELFF.

The V and J genes are TRBV7-9 and TRBJ2-7, with D perhaps TRBD2 (6 bases). The CDR3 consists of 14 residues. The V end was cut by 4 bases, the J end by 4 bases, with 14 bases between. Germline V gene sequence: CDR1 SEHNR, CDR2 FQNEAQ (reference sequence). CDR3: CASSSRDGTYEQYF. In DNA, the CDR3 is TGTGCCAGCAGCTCCCGGGACGGGACTTACGAGCAGTACTTC. Complete variable domain (other parts from reference TRBV7-9 and TRBJ2-7): DTGVSQNPRHKITKRGQNVTFRCDPISEHNRLYWYRQTLGQGPEFLTYFQNEAQLEKSRLLSDRFSAERPKGSFSTLEIQRTEQGDSAMYLCASSSRDGTYEQYFGPGTRLTVT.

This clone qualifies as medium-sized (0.01 to 0.1%). This chain links TRBV7-6 with TRBJ1-5; possibly TRBD1 for D (5 bases). The V gene's germline CDR1 is SGHVS and CDR2 FNYEAQ. The ends were cut back, 1 base at V and 5 bases at J, with 9 bases in the middle. This CDR3 is built from 14 residues. CDR3 region: CASSLGPGDQPQHF. The CDR3 DNA reads TGTGCCAGCAGCTTAGGTCCGGGGGATCAGCCCCAGCATTTT.

V is TRBV18 and J is TRBJ2-5; 8 bases agree with TRBD2. The trim removed 1 base at V and 2 bases at J, leaving 3 bases unmatched. The CDR3 length is 15 residues. Looked up from germline, CDR1 is KGHSH and CDR2 is LQKENI. CDR3: CASSPQRGTQETQYF. The CDR3 nucleotides are TGTGCCAGCTCACCACAGCGGGGGACTCAAGAGACCCAGTACTTC.

The chain joins TRBV11-2 to TRBJ1-2; 7 bases are a match to TRBD1. With 4 bases clipped from V and 8 bases from J, the junction kept 10 bases outside the gene matches. The CDR3 spans 14 residues. Germline V CDR1 and CDR2: SGHAT, FQNNGV. CDR3: CASSSTGKGRGYTF. The CDR3 DNA reads TGTGCCAGCAGCTCGACAGGGAAGGGTCGGGGCTACACCTTC. Complete variable domain (other parts from reference TRBV11-2 and TRBJ1-2): EAGVAQSPRYKIIEKRQSVAFWCNPISGHATLYWYQQILGQGPKLLIQFQNNGVVDDSQLPKDRFSAERLKGVDSTLKIQPAKLEDSAVYLCASSSTGKGRGYTFGSGTRLTVV.

The chain is built from TRBV6-5 and TRBJ1-1; tentatively, D is TRBD1 (6 bases). This CDR3 has 14 amino acids. V was trimmed by 5 bases and J by 0 bases, leaving 10 bases between them. The germline V gene encodes CDR1 MNHEY and CDR2 SVGAGI. CDR3 coding DNA: TGTGCCAGCAGTCTGGGACACTTGAACACTGAAGCTTTCTTT. Translated: CASSLGHLNTEAFF.

J is TRBJ2-2 and V is TRBV30; TRBD2 aligns across 7 bases. Germline V gene data show CDR1 as GTSNPN and CDR2 as SVGIG (reference sequence). After removal of 5 bases from V and 4 bases from J, the junction contained 7 bases not matched to a gene. The CDR3 length is 14 residues. As DNA, the CDR3 is TGTGCCTGGGCCAGACTAGCTGTCACCGGGGAGCTGTTTTTT. The encoded protein is CAWARLAVTGELFF.

This CDR3 is CASSVDHRDRRAFF. The DNA of the CDR3 is TGTGCCAGCAGCGTAGATCACAGGGACCGGAGAGCTTTCTTT. This chain uses TRBV9 with TRBJ1-1, with a possible D match to TRBD1 (6 bases). From germline, CDR1 is SGDLS and CDR2 YYNGEE. The CDR3 runs 14 residues. V was trimmed by 0 bases and J by 10 bases, leaving 16 bases between them. The full variable domain, rest sourced from reference TRBV9 and TRBJ1-1, is DSGVTQTPKHLITATGQRVTLRCSPRSGDLSVYWYQQSLDQGLQFLIQYYNGEERAKGNILERFSAQQFPDLHSELNLSSLELGDSALYFCASSVDHRDRRAFFGQGTRLTVV.

This clone is a singleton in its sample. The chain uses TRBV6-5 and TRBJ2-2; D remains ambiguous. CDR3 size: 14 residues. Per the germline V gene, CDR1 is MNHEY and CDR2 is SVGAGI. The V end was cut by 11 bases, the J end by 0 bases, with 13 bases between. In DNA form, the CDR3 reads TGTGCCTGTGGGCCCTCCGCGAACACCGGGGAGCTGTTTTTT. Its protein product is CACGPSANTGELFF.

V gene TRBV28 combines with J gene TRBJ2-7; TRBD2 matches 7 bases. This CDR3 comprises 15 residues. CDR1 is MDHEN and CDR2 is SYDVKM in the germline V gene. Unmatched junction bases numbered 9, after V lost 5 bases and J lost 2 bases. The CDR3: CASSRGGSRTYEQYF. For the CDR3, the DNA is TGTGCCAGCAGTAGGGGCGGGAGTCGGACCTACGAGCAGTACTTC.

The genes are TRBV5-1 and TRBJ2-4; maybe TRBD2 (5 bases). Germline loops: CDR1 SGHRS, CDR2 YFSETQ. Trimming took off 4 bases at V and 3 bases at J, with 11 bases between the two ends. The CDR3 runs 14 residues. The CDR3 spells CASSPTADKNIQYF. Here the CDR3 DNA reads TGCGCCAGCAGCCCCACAGCGGACAAAAACATTCAGTACTTC. Complete variable domain (other parts from reference TRBV5-1 and TRBJ2-4): KAGVTQTPRYLIKTRGQQVTLSCSPISGHRSVSWYQQTPGQGLQFLFEYFSETQRNKGNFPGRFSGRQFSNSRSEMNVSTLELGDSALYLCASSPTADKNIQYFGAGTRLSVL.

The chain recombines TRBV19 with TRBJ2-1; 12 nucleotides agree with TRBD2. V gave up 4 bases and J gave up 2 bases; unmatched junction bases: 0. Germline values: CDR1 LNHDA, CDR2 SQIVND (reference sequence). The CDR3 is 15 residues long. The DNA for the CDR3 is TGTGCCAGTAGTAGGACTAGCGGGACCTACAATGAGCAGTTCTTC. Protein: CASSRTSGTYNEQFF.

The rearrangement joins TRBV10-1 to TRBJ2-2, with D possibly TRBD1 on 5 matching bases. This CDR3 contains 16 residues. Trimming took 0 bases from V and 5 from J, leaving 13 bases between them. Germline V CDR1 and CDR2: WNHNN, SYGVQD (reference sequence). The CDR3 DNA reads TGCGCCAGCAGTGAGTCCCTAGGGGTAACGACCGGGGAGCTGTTTTTT. Protein sequence: CASSESLGVTTGELFF.